A single sample gave rise to the 30 T cell receptor beta chains below, sequenced in a study of shared clonotypes between healthy human individuals. TCRdb's copy holds only in-frame clones and misses some; the assay was immunoSEQ multiplex PCR. Of about 2.3 million clones in the sample, approximately 93% were seen once. Sequenced input: naive CD4+ T cells from PBMCs. Subset denoted: CD45RA+ positively selected. These receptors were obtained from a man between 18 and 35 years old in good health. Some clones in this sample may be carry-over from other donors' samples.

The chain carries TRBV29-1 and TRBJ1-1; perhaps TRBD1 as D (5 bases). Germline CDR1 is SQVTM and CDR2 is ANQGSEA. V gave up 3 bases and J gave up 1 base, with 21 bases separating them. The length of the CDR3 is 17 residues. The DNA of the CDR3 is TGCAGCGTTGACGTGGGCAGGGTATCTGGTGGGAACACTGAAGCTTTCTTT. Translating it yields CSVDVGRVSGGNTEAFF.

The chain joins TRBV11-2 to TRBJ2-6; 9 bases fit TRBD2. Losses at the gene ends were 6 bases for V and 2 bases for J; bases not matched to a gene: 8. There are 17 residues in the CDR3. Germline CDR1 and CDR2: SGHAT and FQNNGV. The CDR3 reads CASRRPGGRAGANVLTF. CDR3 DNA: TGTGCCAGCAGGAGGCCCGGCGGGAGGGCTGGGGCCAACGTCCTGACTTTC.

This clone appeared once. V usage is TRBV2 and J usage is TRBJ1-1; D might be TRBD1 (5 bases). V lost 3 bases to trimming and J lost 4 bases, with 18 bases between them. The CDR3 has 16 amino acids. Germline-derived CDR1 and CDR2 are SNHLY and FYNNEI. As DNA, the CDR3 is TGTGCCAGCAGTGAGAGGGGTGCGGGCCGCGGCACTGAAGCTTTCTTT. Translation: CASSERGAGRGTEAFF.

The chain recombines TRBV28 with TRBJ2-1; 7 bases are shared with TRBD2. CDR1 is MDHEN, CDR2 SYDVKM, per germline. Trimming removed 11 bases from V and 0 bases from J; junction bases left unmatched: 10. The CDR3 contains 15 residues. In DNA, the CDR3 is TGTGCCTCTAGCGGAGCAGGGAGCTCCTACAATGAGCAGTTCTTC. This gives the protein CASSGAGSSYNEQFF.

The CDR3 here is CASSLSGRAFF. CDR3 nucleotides: TGTGCCAGCAGCTTATCAGGGAGAGCTTTCTTT. The genes are TRBV2 and TRBJ1-1; D is possibly TRBD1 (5 bases). The germline V gene encodes CDR1 SNHLY and CDR2 FYNNEI. This CDR3 contains 11 residues. Trimming removed 6 bases from V and 10 bases from J, with 12 bases in between.

J is TRBJ1-4 and V is TRBV5-4; the D is unclear. Trimming left V 1 base short and J 5 bases short, with 9 bases between. The CDR3 is 14 residues long. In germline, CDR1 is SGHNT, CDR2 YYREEE (reference sequence). The CDR3 loop reads CASSLRQRNEKLFF. The DNA of the CDR3 is TGTGCCAGCAGCTTGAGGCAGAGAAATGAAAAACTGTTTTTT.

The chain couples TRBV27 to TRBJ2-7; 14 bases agree with TRBD2. Unmatched junction bases numbered 4, after V lost 4 bases and J lost 5 bases. The CDR3 totals 15 residues. Germline V gene lookup returns CDR1 MNHEY and CDR2 SMNVEV (reference sequence). The CDR3 DNA is TGTGCCAGCAGTTCGCGACTAGCGGGAGGGAACGAGCAGTACTTC. Translated: CASSSRLAGGNEQYF.

This clone is a singleton in its sample. In DNA, the CDR3 is TGTGCCAGCAGCCAAGACGAAGGACTAGCGGGGGCACTGGATGAGCAGTTCTTC. Translation gives CASSQDEGLAGALDEQFF. The V gene is TRBV14, the J gene TRBJ2-1; 13 positions agree with TRBD2. Trimming at V came to 0 bases and at J to 8 bases, leaving 10 bases not matched to a gene. The CDR3 loop spans 18 amino acids. CDR1 and CDR2 (germline): SGHDN, FVKESK.

V is TRBV7-6 and J is TRBJ1-4, with 11 bases aligning to TRBD1. V was pared by 4 bases and J by 1 base, with 8 bases of the junction left unmatched. Germline assignment: CDR1 SGHVS and CDR2 FNYEAQ. This CDR3 is built from 18 residues. The CDR3: CASSSSPGTGGTNEKLFF. The CDR3 DNA is TGTGCCAGCAGCTCGAGTCCCGGGACAGGGGGAACTAATGAAAAACTGTTTTTT.

The chain links TRBV9 to TRBJ2-1; no clear D gene. Per germline, CDR1 SGDLS and CDR2 YYNGEE. CDR3 size: 15 residues. The V gene lost 3 bases and the J gene lost 4 bases, with 14 bases spanning the gap. The CDR3 reads CASSARTTLYNEQFF. CDR3 bases: TGTGCCAGCAGCGCGAGAACTACCCTTTACAATGAGCAGTTCTTC. Complete variable domain (other parts from reference TRBV9 and TRBJ2-1): DSGVTQTPKHLITATGQRVTLRCSPRSGDLSVYWYQQSLDQGLQFLIQYYNGEERAKGNILERFSAQQFPDLHSELNLSSLELGDSALYFCASSARTTLYNEQFFGPGTRLTVL.

The chain is built from TRBV19 and TRBJ1-2; D not certain. V lost 6 bases and J 4 bases, leaving 9 bases between the germline ends. The CDR3 totals 12 residues. Germline-derived CDR1 and CDR2 are LNHDA and SQIVND (reference sequence). The CDR3 here is CASRRVGYGYTF. In nucleotides, the CDR3 is TGTGCCAGTAGAAGGGTCGGCTATGGCTACACCTTC.

Concerning this clone itself: The sample carries other DNA sequences with the same CDR3. The chain carries TRBV4-3 and TRBJ1-2; D call uncertain. This CDR3 has 16 residues. Trimming removed 4 bases at V and 6 bases at J, with 21 bases between. Germline V CDR1 and CDR2: LGHNA, YSLEER. This CDR3 is CASSLLLGHQTDGYTF. The CDR3 nucleotides read TGCGCCAGCAGCCTGCTGTTAGGGCACCAGACTGATGGCTACACCTTC.

The rearrangement uses TRBV4-1 and TRBJ1-1; D is unclear. V lost 4 bases, J lost 0 bases, and 18 bases lay in between. CDR3 length equals 17 residues. Germline assignment: CDR1 MGHRA and CDR2 YSYEKL. The chain's CDR3 is CASSRRATPLMNTEAFF. The CDR3 nucleotides read TGCGCCAGCAGCCGGAGGGCGACCCCCCTCATGAACACTGAAGCTTTCTTT.

The rearrangement uses TRBV27 and TRBJ2-2; D unresolved. From germline, CDR1 is MNHEY and CDR2 SMNVEV (reference sequence). This CDR3 has 13 residues. Trimming removed 3 bases at V and 3 bases at J, with 5 bases between. In DNA form, the CDR3 reads TGTGCCAGCAGTTTTGGTTACACCGGGGAGCTGTTTTTT. This gives the protein CASSFGYTGELFF.

The count of this clone is one. This chain uses TRBV14 with TRBJ1-2, with 10 bases fitting TRBD1. The CDR3 has 14 amino acids. Germline V gene sequence: CDR1 SGHDN, CDR2 FVKESK. With V trimmed by 3 bases and J by 8 bases, 6 bases remained unmatched. The CDR3 loop reads CASSHPDRGSGYTF. CDR3 coding DNA: TGTGCCAGCAGCCACCCGGACAGGGGGAGCGGCTACACCTTC.

The chain has TRBV6-6 and TRBJ2-7; D is unresolved. Germline assignment: CDR1 MNHNY and CDR2 SVGAGI (reference sequence). The CDR3 extends over 15 amino acids. Trimming took 3 bases from V and 2 from J, leaving 14 bases between them. This CDR3 reads CASSYIRAQTYEQYF. The DNA of the CDR3 is TGTGCCAGCAGTTATATCCGAGCACAGACCTACGAGCAGTACTTC.

This CDR3 reads CASGRQGYTDTQYF. The CDR3 coding sequence is TGTGCCAGCGGACGACAGGGATACACAGATACGCAGTATTTT. The V gene is TRBV6-1, the J gene TRBJ2-3; TRBD1 matches at 7 bases. Germline assignment: CDR1 MNHNS and CDR2 SASEGT. This CDR3 comprises 14 residues. The ends lost 8 bases at V and 2 bases at J; junction bases unmatched: 7.

For this clone: Other DNA sequences in the same sample also yield this CDR3. J is TRBJ2-5 and V is TRBV18; no clear D gene. The V gene lost 1 base and the J gene lost 5 bases, with 8 bases spanning the gap. Germline values: CDR1 KGHSH, CDR2 LQKENI. This CDR3 spans 13 amino acids. The CDR3 reads CASSPRSAETQYF. The CDR3 nucleotides are TGTGCCAGCTCACCACGGTCAGCTGAGACCCAGTACTTC.

The chain uses TRBV7-9 and TRBJ2-3; possibly TRBD1 for D (6 bases). This CDR3 has 13 amino acids. V gave up 4 bases and J gave up 5 bases, with 10 bases separating them. From germline, CDR1 is SEHNR and CDR2 FQNEAQ (reference sequence). For the CDR3, the DNA is TGTGCCAGCAGCTACAGGGTAGGAGATACGCAGTATTTT. Translated: CASSYRVGDTQYF.

J is TRBJ2-7 and V is TRBV7-9; D may be TRBD1 (5 bases). V lost 4 bases and J 5 bases, leaving 15 bases between the germline ends. There are 14 residues in the CDR3. The germline V gene has CDR1 SEHNR and CDR2 FQNEAQ (reference sequence). Here the CDR3 reads CASSSEWGVDEQYF. CDR3 nucleotide sequence: TGTGCCAGCAGCTCGGAGTGGGGCGTCGACGAGCAGTACTTC.

The chain uses TRBV28 and TRBJ1-5; 8 nucleotides match TRBD1. CDR3 size: 16 residues. J was trimmed by 2 bases and V by 2 bases; bases with no gene match: 5. CDR1 is MDHEN, CDR2 SYDVKM, per germline. CDR3 residues: CASSLAGGAGNQPQHF. DNA of the CDR3: TGTGCCAGCAGTTTAGCAGGGGGCGCGGGCAATCAGCCCCAGCATTTT.

The genes are TRBV5-3 and TRBJ2-3; D is ambiguous. TRBV5-3 is known as an ORF, though its function is uncertain. Trimming removed 1 base from V and 3 bases from J, with 18 bases in between. The CDR3 runs 17 residues. DNA of the CDR3: TGTGCCAGAAGCTTGTTGAATCGGGCAGAGAGAACAGATACGCAGTATTTT. This encodes CARSLLNRAERTDTQYF.

The chain has TRBV18 and TRBJ1-1; D uncertain. This CDR3 has 14 residues. The V end was cut by 3 bases, the J end by 1 base, with 9 bases between. Germline assignment: CDR1 KGHSH and CDR2 LQKENI. CDR3 nucleotide sequence: TGTGCCAGCTCACCGACCGACTCGAACACTGAAGCTTTCTTT. Translation gives CASSPTDSNTEAFF.

The V call is TRBV28, the J call TRBJ2-1; D is perhaps TRBD1 (8 bases). Trimming removed 4 bases at V and 3 bases at J, with 16 bases between. This CDR3 contains 16 residues. CDR1 and CDR2 (germline): MDHEN, SYDVKM. The CDR3 nucleotides read TGTGCCAGCAGTTCCCGACAGGGGAGGGTCTACAATGAGCAGTTCTTC. Its translation is CASSSRQGRVYNEQFF.

The CDR3 loop reads CASSPMSGIGRAGELFF. DNA of the CDR3: TGTGCCAGCAGCCCAATGAGCGGGATTGGTAGGGCCGGGGAGCTGTTTTTT. The V gene is TRBV7-3, the J gene TRBJ2-2; TRBD2 matches at 7 bases. Trimming took 5 bases from V and 6 from J; bases not matched to a gene: 15. Germline V gene sequence: CDR1 SGHTA, CDR2 FQGTGA. This CDR3 has 17 amino acids.

The chain combines TRBV11-3 with TRBJ1-1; D call uncertain. With 8 bases removed from V and 1 base from J, the gap between germline ends came to 14 bases. The CDR3 has 14 residues. The germline V gene has CDR1 SGHNT and CDR2 YENEEA. The CDR3 loop is CASGWGASNTEAFF. In DNA form, the CDR3 reads TGTGCCAGCGGCTGGGGTGCATCGAACACTGAAGCTTTCTTT.

J is TRBJ2-3 and V is TRBV11-3; 11 bases are shared with TRBD2. CDR3 length: 16 amino acids. The junction had 6 bases not matched to a gene; V was cut back by 4 bases and J by 3 bases. Germline CDR1 and CDR2: SGHNT and YENEEA. The CDR3 spells CASSSRLAGQTDTQYF. The CDR3 nucleotides are TGTGCCAGCAGCTCGCGACTAGCGGGACAGACAGATACGCAGTATTTT.

The chain uses TRBV27 and TRBJ2-5, with 13 positions matching TRBD2. Germline V CDR1 and CDR2: MNHEY, SMNVEV (reference sequence). J lost 5 bases, V lost 5 bases, and 8 bases had no gene match. The CDR3 loop spans 16 amino acids. The DNA of the CDR3 is TGTGCCAGCAGTCTAAGGGGACTAGCGGGACGGGAGACCCAGTACTTC. Encoded protein: CASSLRGLAGRETQYF.

The CDR3 DNA follows: TGTGCCAGCAGCCCCGGGACTAGCGGAGAGACCCAGTACTTC. It translates to CASSPGTSGETQYF. The chain has TRBV27 and TRBJ2-5; 11 bases line up with TRBD2. V was clipped by 6 bases and J by 4 bases; unmatched bases: 4. CDR3 length equals 14 residues. CDR1 is MNHEY and CDR2 is SMNVEV in the germline V gene (reference sequence).

CDR3 DNA sequence: TGTGCCAGCAGTCCTAATTACAATGAGCAGTTCTTC. It yields the protein CASSPNYNEQFF. This chain uses TRBV9 with TRBJ2-1; D is unclear. Trimming took 5 bases from V and 4 from J, leaving 7 bases between them. The CDR3 totals 12 residues. CDR1 is SGDLS, CDR2 YYNGEE, per germline. Based on the CDR3 plus reference TRBV9 and TRBJ2-1, the full variable domain is DSGVTQTPKHLITATGQRVTLRCSPRSGDLSVYWYQQSLDQGLQFLIQYYNGEERAKGNILERFSAQQFPDLHSELNLSSLELGDSALYFCASSPNYNEQFFGPGTRLTVL.